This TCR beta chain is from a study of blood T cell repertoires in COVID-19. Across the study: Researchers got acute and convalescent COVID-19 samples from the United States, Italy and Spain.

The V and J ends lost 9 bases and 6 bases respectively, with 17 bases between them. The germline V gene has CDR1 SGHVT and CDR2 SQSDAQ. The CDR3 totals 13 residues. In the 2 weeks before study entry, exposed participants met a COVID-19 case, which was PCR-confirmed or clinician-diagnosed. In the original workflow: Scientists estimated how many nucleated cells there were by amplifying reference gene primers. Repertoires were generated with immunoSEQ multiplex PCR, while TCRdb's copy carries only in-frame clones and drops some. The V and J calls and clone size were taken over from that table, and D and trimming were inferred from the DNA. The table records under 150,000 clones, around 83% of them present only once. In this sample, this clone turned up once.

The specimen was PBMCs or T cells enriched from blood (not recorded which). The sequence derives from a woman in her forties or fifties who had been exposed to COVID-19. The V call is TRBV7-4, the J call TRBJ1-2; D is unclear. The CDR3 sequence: CARARAAVDGYTF. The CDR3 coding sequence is TGTGCCAGAGCCCGAGCGGCGGTCGATGGCTACACCTTC.